The 25 T cell receptor beta chains below all came from one sample that was sequenced in a study of blood T cell repertoires in COVID-19. The repertoire was sequenced with immunoSEQ multiplex PCR; TCRdb's copy has only in-frame clones and lacks some. The table records nearly 200,000 clones, roughly 88% of them present only once. The sample comprised peripheral blood. These TCRs come from a woman aged 40-49 years who had recovered from COVID-19.

The genes are TRBV7-9 and TRBJ2-7, with TRBD1 matching over 9 bases. J was trimmed by 6 bases and V by 0 bases; bases with no gene match: 6. Germline CDR1 reads SEHNR; CDR2 reads FQNEAQ (reference sequence). This CDR3 has 15 residues. The CDR3 spells CASSLASDRGAEQYF. The CDR3 region has the DNA TGTGCCAGCAGCTTAGCGAGCGACAGGGGGGCCGAGCAGTACTTC.

This clone was recorded a few times. V usage is TRBV19 and J usage is TRBJ2-2; perhaps TRBD1 as D (6 bases). The CDR3 is 15 residues long. Germline V gene lookup returns CDR1 LNHDA and CDR2 SQIVND (reference sequence). V gave up 3 bases and J gave up 2 bases, with 10 bases separating them. CDR3 amino acids: CASSIGTHNTGELFF. The DNA of the CDR3 is TGTGCCAGTAGTATTGGGACACACAACACCGGGGAGCTGTTTTTT.

The chain links TRBV11-2 to TRBJ2-3; D gene ambiguous. CDR3 length equals 16 residues. Germline V gene data show CDR1 as SGHAT and CDR2 as FQNNGV. V was trimmed by 1 base and J by 3 bases, leaving 14 bases between them. CDR3 in DNA: TGTGCCAGCAGCTTAGGGGCCCCGCATTTGACAGATACGCAGTATTTT. This sequence encodes CASSLGAPHLTDTQYF. Filled out from reference TRBV11-2 and TRBJ2-3, the complete variable domain reads EAGVAQSPRYKIIEKRQSVAFWCNPISGHATLYWYQQILGQGPKLLIQFQNNGVVDDSQLPKDRFSAERLKGVDSTLKIQPAKLEDSAVYLCASSLGAPHLTDTQYFGPGTRLTVL.

The V and J genes are TRBV5-6 and TRBJ2-7; 10 positions match TRBD2. After removal of 2 bases from V and 4 bases from J, the junction contained 3 bases not matched to a gene. Germline V gene data show CDR1 as SGHDT and CDR2 as YYEEEE. CDR3 size: 14 residues. CDR3: CASSFGTSVYEQYF. The CDR3 coding sequence is TGTGCCAGCAGCTTCGGGACTAGCGTTTACGAGCAGTACTTC. The full variable domain, its missing parts supplied by reference TRBV5-6 and TRBJ2-7, is DAGVTQSPTHLIKTRGQQVTLRCSPKSGHDTVSWYQQALGQGPQFIFQYYEEEERQRGNFPDRFSGHQFPNYSSELNVNALLLGDSALYLCASSFGTSVYEQYFGPGTRLTVT.

V gene TRBV6-2 or TRBV6-3 combines with J gene TRBJ2-7, with 7 bases identical to TRBD1. In germline, CDR1 is MNHEY, CDR2 SVGEGT. The CDR3 is 15 amino acids. J lost 2 bases, V lost 4 bases, and 8 bases had no gene match. CDR3 loop: CASSFGDREAYEQYF. As DNA, the CDR3 is TGTGCCAGCAGTTTCGGAGACAGGGAAGCCTACGAGCAGTACTTC.

This clone showed up just a few times. CDR3 sequence: CASSPDIFNTEAFF. Here the CDR3 DNA reads TGTGCCAGCTCACCAGACATTTTTAACACTGAAGCTTTCTTT. This chain joins TRBV18 and TRBJ1-1; D uncertain. The V gene's germline CDR1 is KGHSH and CDR2 LQKENI. V dropped 2 bases and J dropped 2 bases, with 9 bases sitting between them. There are 14 residues in the CDR3.

The chain is built from TRBV4-2 and TRBJ1-1, with a weak D call TRBD1 (5 bases). The CDR3 length is 15 residues. Trimming took off 3 bases at V and 4 bases at J, with 15 bases between the two ends. CDR1 and CDR2 from the germline V gene are LGHNA and YNFKEQ. Written as DNA, the CDR3 is TGTGCCAGCAGCCATCCAGGAGGGGTGACCACTGAAGCTTTCTTT. It is translated as CASSHPGGVTTEAFF.

CDR3 region: CASSLSSGFVENTEAFF. CDR3 sequence (DNA): TGTGCCAGCAGTTTAAGTTCCGGGTTTGTGGAGAACACTGAAGCTTTCTTT. The V gene is TRBV28, the J gene TRBJ1-1; D unclear. V dropped 2 bases and J dropped 1 base, with 17 bases sitting between them. The V gene's germline CDR1 is MDHEN and CDR2 SYDVKM. The CDR3 length is 17 residues.

This clone was seen once. The chain has TRBV7-2 and TRBJ2-7; possibly TRBD2 for D (5 bases). Germline V CDR1 and CDR2: SGHTA, FQGNSA. The CDR3 totals 15 residues. V was cut by 5 bases and J by 2 bases, with 16 bases left in between. CDR3 sequence: CASSARFGETYEQYF. CDR3 bases: TGTGCCAGCAGCGCGAGGTTCGGGGAAACCTACGAGCAGTACTTC.

A word on this clone: An end of the junction differs from the germline gene, which may be a read error. J is TRBJ1-2 and V is TRBV6-4, with TRBD1 identical over 8 bases. The CDR3 loop spans 15 amino acids. In germline, CDR1 is MRHNA, CDR2 SNTAGT. CDR3 in amino acids: CASSDIGQGIYGYTF. The CDR3 coding sequence is TGTGCCAGTAGTGATATCGGACAGGGAATCTATGGCTACACCTTC.

V and J are TRBV21-1 and TRBJ2-7; TRBD2, the table's D call, lacks a check against the DNA. TRBV21-1 is termed a pseudogene. This CDR3 region has 17 residues. The CDR3: CASSRPTLGGGTYEQYF. CDR3 nucleotides: TGTGCCAGCAGCAGACCCACACTCGGGGGGGGGACCTACGAGCAGTACTTC.

The gene calls are TRBV30 and TRBJ2-5; 10 bases map to TRBD2. Looked up from germline, CDR1 is GTSNPN and CDR2 is SVGIG (reference sequence). The ends lost 2 bases at V and 5 bases at J; junction bases unmatched: 17. The CDR3 is 18 residues long. CDR3 in DNA: TGTGCCTGGAGTCTGAATCTGGAGCGGGAGGGCCTAATCGAGACCCAGTACTTC. The encoded protein is CAWSLNLEREGLIETQYF. The variable domain in full, completed from reference TRBV30 and TRBJ2-5, reads SQTIHQWPATLVQPVGSPLSLECTVEGTSNPNLYWYRQAAGRGLQLLFYSVGIGQISSEVPQNLSASRPQDRQFILSSKKLLLSDSGFYLCAWSLNLEREGLIETQYFGPGTRLLVL.

The rearrangement uses TRBV10-3 and TRBJ2-7; 7 bases align to TRBD1. The CDR3 sequence is 15 residues long. CDR1 and CDR2 (germline): ENHRY, SYGVKD. The ends lost 0 bases at V and 0 bases at J; junction bases unmatched: 2. CDR3 DNA: TGTGCCATCAGTGAGTCGGGACAGTACTCCTACGAGCAGTACTTC. Protein sequence: CAISESGQYSYEQYF.

The chain recombines TRBV30 with TRBJ2-1; no reliable D call. Germline V lookup: CDR1 GTSNPN, CDR2 SVGIG (reference sequence). This CDR3 comprises 14 residues. V was pared by 3 bases and J by 0 bases, with 9 bases between. The CDR3 DNA follows: TGTGCCTGGAGATGGGCCCACTCCTACAATGAGCAGTTCTTC. Translating it yields CAWRWAHSYNEQFF.

There are a few counts of this clone. This sequence joins TRBV6-5 and TRBJ1-6; D is possibly TRBD1 (5 bases). CDR1 and CDR2 from the germline V gene are MNHEY and SVGAGI. This CDR3 has 13 residues. Between the trimmed V and J ends, which lost 7 bases and 8 bases, there was a span of 12 bases. This CDR3 reads CASNQGEDSPLHF. The CDR3 DNA reads as TGTGCCAGCAACCAGGGTGAGGATTCACCCCTCCACTTT.

This chain links TRBV19 with TRBJ2-7, with TRBD2 identical over 10 bases. Losses at the gene ends were 3 bases for V and 2 bases for J; bases not matched to a gene: 13. Germline V gene lookup returns CDR1 LNHDA and CDR2 SQIVND (reference sequence). The CDR3 covers 18 residues. The CDR3 is CASSIVLAGDDIAYEQYF. CDR3 in DNA: TGTGCCAGTAGTATTGTTCTAGCGGGAGACGACATAGCCTACGAGCAGTACTTC.

Only a few counts were recorded for this clone. The chain combines TRBV29-1 with TRBJ1-2; 10 bases are shared with TRBD1. CDR1 is SQVTM and CDR2 is ANQGSEA in the germline V gene. Unmatched junction bases numbered 8, after V lost 6 bases and J lost 7 bases. This CDR3 is built from 13 residues. CDR3 DNA sequence: TGCAGCGTCACGCCGGGACAGGGGTTTGGCTACACCTTC. Amino acid sequence: CSVTPGQGFGYTF.

This clone was observed a few times. The V and J genes are TRBV28 and TRBJ2-4, with D possibly matching TRBD2 (5 bases). The germline CDR1 and CDR2 sequences are MDHEN and SYDVKM. Trimming stripped 10 bases from V and 2 bases from J, with 18 bases between. This CDR3 contains 15 residues. DNA for the CDR3: TGTGCCACCCATGGAGGTAGAAGGACCAAAAACATTCAGTACTTC. Translating gives CATHGGRRTKNIQYF.

The chain combines TRBV12-3 or TRBV12-4 with TRBJ2-7, with D tentatively TRBD2 (7 bases). Trimming took off 8 bases at V and 5 bases at J, with 16 bases between the two ends. This CDR3 spans 13 amino acids. The CDR3 bases are TGTGCCAGCTCCCGGGGGAGGGGGGACGAGCAGTACTTC. This encodes CASSRGRGDEQYF.

The CDR3 reads CASSLQTGKNTEAFF. In DNA, the CDR3 is TGCGCCAGCAGCTTACAGACAGGGAAGAACACTGAAGCTTTCTTT. The chain joins TRBV5-1 to TRBJ1-1; 7 bases match TRBD1. The CDR3 sequence is 15 residues long. V was pared by 2 bases and J by 1 base, with 5 bases of the junction left unmatched. Germline V gives CDR1 SGHRS, CDR2 YFSETQ.

The chain is built from TRBV7-3 and TRBJ2-3, with D possibly being TRBD1 (5 bases). Per germline, CDR1 SGHTA and CDR2 FQGTGA. Deletions cut 5 bases from V and 2 bases from J, with 11 bases between. The CDR3 has 14 residues. CDR3 bases: TGTGCCAGCAGCGAAAGACAGAACACAGATACGCAGTATTTT. Encoded protein: CASSERQNTDTQYF.

V usage is TRBV6-5 and J usage is TRBJ2-2, with TRBD2 as a possible D gene (5 bases). CDR1 MNHEY and CDR2 SVGAGI come from the germline V gene. With 1 base removed from V and 7 bases from J, the gap between germline ends came to 7 bases. There are 13 residues in the CDR3. In nucleotides, the CDR3 is TGTGCCAGCAGTTACTACCGGGGCGGGGAGCTGTTTTTT. Its translation is CASSYYRGGELFF.

V gene TRBV5-8 combines with J gene TRBJ1-4; D is ambiguous. The CDR3 contains 16 residues. Trimming cost V 0 bases and J 0 bases, with 9 bases left between them. Germline CDR1 is SGHTS and CDR2 is YDEGEE. CDR3 protein: CASSLVGTATNEKLFF. The CDR3 DNA reads as TGTGCCAGCAGCTTGGTCGGCACAGCAACTAATGAAAAACTGTTTTTT.

The rearrangement uses TRBV27 and TRBJ1-1, with TRBD1 matching 8 bases. From germline, CDR1 is MNHEY and CDR2 SMNVEV (reference sequence). The CDR3 is 14 residues long. V lost 5 bases, J lost 1 base, and 3 bases stayed unmatched. DNA for the CDR3: TGTGCCAGCAGTGGGGGGACAGGGAACACTGAAGCTTTCTTT. Its translation is CASSGGTGNTEAFF.

This clone appeared once. The rearrangement uses TRBV9 and TRBJ2-1; D is perhaps TRBD1 (5 bases). The germline V gene encodes CDR1 SGDLS and CDR2 YYNGEE. Deletions cut 0 bases from V and 7 bases from J, with 14 bases between. The CDR3 spans 15 residues. The CDR3 spells CASSVDTGRANEQFF. CDR3 in DNA: TGTGCCAGCAGCGTAGACACGGGCAGGGCGAATGAGCAGTTCTTC.